The present entry profiles one T cell receptor beta chain with its context. Its antigen is currently unknown. The data originate from a study of beta chain features in type 1 diabetes. Study-level findings and limits: These data did not resolve whether HLA type affects TCRB rearrangement. Patients with Type 1 diabetes showed moderately but significantly shorter TCRB CDR3s in all four CD4+ subsets.

The V and J ends lost 1 base and 0 bases, in that order; junction bases with no gene match: 12. Germline CDR1 SQVTM, CDR2 ANQGSEA. The CDR3 totals 19 residues. The entirety of the isolated RNA underwent reverse transcription, so expressed TCRB transcripts were sequenced. Profiling relied on immunoSEQ multiplex PCR, and the TCRdb table lists in-frame clones only, not all of them. The table has some 660,000 clones, 11% to 15% seen once. The sequence came from a man younger than 35 with type 1 diabetes. The chain is built from TRBV29-1 and TRBJ2-1; 10 positions match TRBD2. The sequenced sample was naive CD4+ T cells from blood. The CDR3 reads CSVEGLAGVKRSSYNEQFF. CDR3 DNA sequence: TGCAGCGTTGAAGGGCTAGCGGGAGTTAAACGCAGCTCCTACAATGAGCAGTTCTTC.